The 17 T cell receptor beta chains below were found in one sample sequenced in a study of blood T cell repertoires in COVID-19. Assay: immunoSEQ multiplex PCR; the TCRdb copy retains only in-frame clones and omits some. The sample gives 490,000 or so clones, around 85% of which show up once; around 8% is in the top ten. Sequences were obtained from PBMCs or T cells enriched from blood (not recorded which). All receptors derive from a woman aged 55-70 years who had recovered from COVID-19.

V and J are TRBV5-4 and TRBJ2-3; 7 positions agree with TRBD2. CDR3 length: 15 residues. J was trimmed by 1 base and V by 0 bases; bases with no gene match: 2. The V gene's germline CDR1 is SGHNT and CDR2 YYREEE (reference sequence). CDR3 protein: CASSLERGRTDTQYF. In DNA form, the CDR3 reads TGTGCCAGCAGCTTGGAGCGGGGACGCACAGATACGCAGTATTTT.

This chain joins TRBV4-1 and TRBJ1-5; D gene uncertain. The CDR3 runs to 16 residues. V shed 0 bases and J shed 11 bases, with 20 bases lying between them. CDR1 MGHRA and CDR2 YSYEKL come from the germline V gene. Written as DNA, the CDR3 is TGCGCCAGCAGCCAAGAACTTTTCGGCAGGAGGGAAGCCCAGCATTTT. It is translated as CASSQELFGRREAQHF.

The gene calls are TRBV13 and TRBJ1-1; tentatively, D is TRBD1 (6 bases). The germline V gene encodes CDR1 PRHDT and CDR2 FYEKMQ (reference sequence). The CDR3 contains 14 residues. Trimming removed 0 bases from V and 6 bases from J, with 11 bases in between. The CDR3: CASSLGATGPEAFF. DNA for the CDR3: TGTGCCAGCAGCTTAGGGGCTACAGGGCCTGAAGCTTTCTTT.

The chain couples TRBV2 to TRBJ1-1; unclear D gene. V dropped 8 bases and J dropped 4 bases, with 11 bases sitting between them. Per germline, CDR1 SNHLY and CDR2 FYNNEI. This CDR3 is 12 amino acids long. The CDR3 DNA reads TGTGCCAGCCCCGGGTGGAGCACTGAAGCTTTCTTT. It yields the protein CASPGWSTEAFF. Variable domain in full (rest from reference TRBV2 and TRBJ1-1): EPEVTQTPSHQVTQMGQEVILRCVPISNHLYFYWYRQILGQKVEFLVSFYNNEISEKSEIFDDQFSVERPDGSNFTLKIRSTKLEDSAMYFCASPGWSTEAFFGQGTRLTVV.

This clone was seen only a few times. This chain joins TRBV10-1 and TRBJ2-7; 8 positions agree with TRBD1. Germline loops: CDR1 WNHNN, CDR2 SYGVQD (reference sequence). The length of the CDR3 is 15 residues. V shed 4 bases and J 3 bases; nucleotides not matched to a gene: 8. The DNA for the CDR3 is TGCGCCAGCAGTGCCCCCGAGACAGGGGACTACGAGCAGTACTTC. It specifies CASSAPETGDYEQYF.

In this sample, this clone turned up once. The rearrangement links TRBV15 to TRBJ2-3; D might be TRBD2 (7 bases). Germline CDR1 reads LNHNV; CDR2 reads YYDKDF (reference sequence). The CDR3 loop spans 12 amino acids. Between the trimmed V and J ends, which lost 8 bases and 4 bases, there was a span of 10 bases. The CDR3 sequence is CATGGAPDTQYF. In DNA, the CDR3 is TGTGCCACCGGGGGGGCCCCAGATACGCAGTATTTT.

The chain has TRBV5-1 and TRBJ2-1, with D perhaps TRBD1 (7 bases). The germline V and J ends were trimmed by 3 bases and 5 bases, with 18 bases remaining between them. CDR3 length equals 16 residues. Germline V CDR1 and CDR2: SGHRS, YFSETQ. The CDR3 protein is CASSSGPGGGDNEQFF. The DNA for the CDR3 is TGCGCCAGCAGCTCAGGACCAGGGGGAGGAGACAATGAGCAGTTCTTC.

The chain couples TRBV12-3 or TRBV12-4 to TRBJ1-1; 10 positions match TRBD1. The ends lost 3 bases at V and 8 bases at J; junction bases unmatched: 3. This CDR3 has 13 amino acids. CDR3 sequence (DNA): TGTGCCAGCAGTTTGGGGACAGGGGCCGAAGCTTTCTTT. Encoded protein: CASSLGTGAEAFF.

The J gene is TRBJ2-5, the V gene TRBV6-5; tentatively, D is TRBD2 (5 bases). CDR1 is MNHEY, CDR2 SVGAGI, per germline. The CDR3 has 13 residues. Trimming removed 7 bases at V and 6 bases at J, with 15 bases between. CDR3 coding DNA: TGTGCCAGCATCCTGACTGGGGAGAAGACCCAGTACTTC. Translation: CASILTGEKTQYF.

This sequence joins TRBV30 and TRBJ1-4; no clear D gene. V shed 1 base and J shed 8 bases, with 11 bases lying between them. The CDR3 totals 13 residues. Germline-derived CDR1 and CDR2 are GTSNPN and SVGIG (reference sequence). DNA for the CDR3: TGTGCCTGGAGTGGAGGGTATAAGGAAAAACTGTTTTTT. Translation: CAWSGGYKEKLFF. Filled out from reference TRBV30 and TRBJ1-4, the complete variable domain reads SQTIHQWPATLVQPVGSPLSLECTVEGTSNPNLYWYRQAAGRGLQLLFYSVGIGQISSEVPQNLSASRPQDRQFILSSKKLLLSDSGFYLCAWSGGYKEKLFFGSGTQLSVL.

The gene calls are TRBV5-1 and TRBJ2-7; 9 positions agree with TRBD1. V lost 0 bases to trimming and J lost 2 bases; unmatched junction nucleotides: 3. Germline loops: CDR1 SGHRS, CDR2 YFSETQ. This CDR3 contains 15 residues. CDR3 bases: TGCGCCAGCAGCTTGGCGACAGGGGGAACCTACGAGCAGTACTTC. Translating gives CASSLATGGTYEQYF.

The DNA of the CDR3 is TGTGCCAGCAGTTACTCGATGGGCAGCTCTGGAAACACCATATATTTT. As protein: CASSYSMGSSGNTIYF. The rearrangement uses TRBV6-5 and TRBJ1-3; D unresolved. Looked up from germline, CDR1 is MNHEY and CDR2 is SVGAGI. The germline V and J ends were trimmed by 0 bases and 0 bases, with 9 bases remaining between them. The CDR3 runs 16 residues.

This chain joins TRBV19 and TRBJ2-7, with TRBD2 as a possible D gene (5 bases). The CDR3 has 15 amino acids. V lost 6 bases to trimming and J lost 1 base, with 16 bases between them. Germline V lookup: CDR1 LNHDA, CDR2 SQIVND (reference sequence). The CDR3 DNA reads TGTGCCAGTAGCTCGTTCGGAGGTGGATCCTACGAGCAGTACTTC. This sequence encodes CASSSFGGGSYEQYF.

The rearrangement uses TRBV19 and TRBJ2-5, with 8 bases aligning to TRBD1. Germline V lookup: CDR1 LNHDA, CDR2 SQIVND (reference sequence). Trimming took 5 bases from V and 4 from J; bases not matched to a gene: 9. The length of the CDR3 is 15 residues. The CDR3 region is CASSLQGGRVETQYF. CDR3 DNA: TGTGCCAGTAGTTTACAGGGGGGACGAGTAGAGACCCAGTACTTC.

CDR3 residues: CASSYSIQQGAVWNTEAFF. CDR3 coding DNA: TGTGCCAGCAGTTACTCGATCCAACAGGGGGCAGTTTGGAACACTGAAGCTTTCTTT. The chain employs TRBV6-2 or TRBV6-3 and TRBJ1-1, with 9 bases matching TRBD1. The CDR3 loop spans 19 amino acids. Losses at the gene ends were 0 bases for V and 1 base for J; bases not matched to a gene: 12. The germline V gene encodes CDR1 MNHEY and CDR2 SVGEGT.

The V and J genes are TRBV27 and TRBJ1-1; tentatively, D is TRBD1 (5 bases). The length of the CDR3 is 14 residues. Germline assignment: CDR1 MNHEY and CDR2 SMNVEV (reference sequence). Deletions cut 7 bases from V and 4 bases from J, with 16 bases between. The CDR3 DNA reads as TGTGCCAGCACCCCAAGGGTGGGGGGCACTGAAGCTTTCTTT. Residues: CASTPRVGGTEAFF.

J is TRBJ1-3 and V is TRBV13; 8 bases line up with TRBD1. The germline V gene encodes CDR1 PRHDT and CDR2 FYEKMQ (reference sequence). The CDR3 totals 14 residues. Trimming removed 6 bases from V and 4 bases from J; junction bases left unmatched: 5. The CDR3 coding sequence is TGTGCCAGCAGAGGACAGGGAGACGGAAACACCATATATTTT. Its protein is CASRGQGDGNTIYF.